These 26 T cell receptor beta chains share one sample of origin, sequenced in a study of control samples from healthy donors and cancer patients. Method: immunoSEQ multiplex PCR; TCRdb's copy keeps in-frame clones and lacks some. The sample comprises approximately 30,000 clones, roughly 94% of which are singletons, and just over 6.5% rests with the top ten. The sequenced sample was blood. All receptors come from a man aged 55 to 70 in good health.

The V call is TRBV5-6, the J call TRBJ1-3; D is ambiguous. Trimming removed 4 bases from V and 2 bases from J, with 13 bases in between. CDR1 and CDR2 (germline): SGHDT, YYEEEE. This CDR3 is built from 15 residues. The CDR3 DNA follows: TGTGCCAGCAGCCACGACGCGGCTGCTGGAAACACCATATATTTT. It yields the protein CASSHDAAAGNTIYF.

The chain has TRBV7-2 and TRBJ1-1; TRBD1 might be the D (6 bases). V dropped 1 base and J dropped 1 base, with 7 bases sitting between them. This CDR3 is built from 14 residues. Germline lookup yields CDR1 SGHTA and CDR2 FQGNSA. The CDR3 region is CASSLGTANTEAFF. The CDR3 DNA reads TGTGCCAGCAGCTTAGGGACAGCGAACACTGAAGCTTTCTTT.

The chain links TRBV5-4 to TRBJ2-2, with a weak D call TRBD1 (6 bases). The CDR3 spans 16 residues. Germline assignment: CDR1 SGHNT and CDR2 YYREEE (reference sequence). V was shortened by 2 bases and J by 3 bases, with 14 bases between the two germline ends. Here the CDR3 reads CASSLHRVRDTGELFF. DNA for the CDR3: TGTGCCAGCAGCTTACACAGGGTTAGGGACACCGGGGAGCTGTTTTTT. The full variable domain, in which reference TRBV5-4 and TRBJ2-2 provide the parts outside the CDR3, is ETGVTQSPTHLIKTRGQQVTLRCSSQSGHNTVSWYQQALGQGPQFIFQYYREEENGRGNFPPRFSGLQFPNYSSELNVNALELDDSALYLCASSLHRVRDTGELFFGEGSRLTVL.

The chain employs TRBV28 and TRBJ2-3; the match to TRBD2 covers 13 bases. The ends lost 6 bases at V and 2 bases at J; junction bases unmatched: 17. The CDR3 sequence is 20 residues long. Germline V gives CDR1 MDHEN, CDR2 SYDVKM. The CDR3 DNA follows: TGTGCCAGCAGGTCCCGACTAGCGGGGGGCCTTACTCCCGCCACAGATACGCAGTATTTT. Translating it yields CASRSRLAGGLTPATDTQYF.

This sequence joins TRBV7-9 and TRBJ1-2, with TRBD1 as a possible D gene (5 bases). V was pared by 4 bases and J by 6 bases, with 12 bases between. This CDR3 has 13 residues. Germline V gives CDR1 SEHNR, CDR2 FQNEAQ (reference sequence). DNA for the CDR3: TGTGCCAGCAGCTACGCCGACAGCGATGGCTACACCTTC. Translating it yields CASSYADSDGYTF.

The chain joins TRBV15 to TRBJ2-5; the D is unclear. This CDR3 region has 15 residues. V was cut by 5 bases and J by 5 bases, with 18 bases left in between. CDR1 and CDR2 from the germline V gene are LNHNV and YYDKDF (reference sequence). The DNA of the CDR3 is TGTGCCACCAGCGTTCAAGATGAGTCTTTCGAGACCCAGTACTTC. This encodes CATSVQDESFETQYF.

This chain uses TRBV5-5 with TRBJ1-5, with a weak D call TRBD1 (5 bases). From germline, CDR1 is SGHKS and CDR2 YYEKEE (reference sequence). CDR3 length equals 17 residues. Trimming left V 1 base short and J 0 bases short, with 14 bases between. The CDR3 here is CASSLLGETHSNQPQHF. For the CDR3, the DNA is TGTGCCAGCAGCTTGCTGGGGGAGACTCATAGCAATCAGCCCCAGCATTTT.

This chain connects TRBV7-8 to TRBJ1-4; 11 nucleotides align to TRBD1. V dropped 1 base and J dropped 10; count of bases not matched to a gene: 5. The CDR3 loop spans 15 amino acids. CDR1 is SGHVS and CDR2 is FQNEAQ in the germline V gene. Here the CDR3 reads CASSLEGTGGGKLFF. CDR3 DNA sequence: TGTGCCAGCAGCTTAGAGGGGACAGGGGGGGGAAAACTGTTTTTT.

The chain recombines TRBV5-6 with TRBJ2-2; D is unclear. Trimming shortened V by 2 bases and J by 7 bases, and 6 bases separated the two germline ends. Germline values: CDR1 SGHDT, CDR2 YYEEEE. The CDR3 is 12 residues long. CDR3 coding DNA: TGTGCCAGCAGCTTCCGGTTCGGGGAGCTGTTTTTT. Amino acids: CASSFRFGELFF.

This sequence joins TRBV4-3 and TRBJ2-2; D unclear. The germline gives CDR1 LGHNA, CDR2 YSLEER. This CDR3 is built from 13 residues. Trimming took off 1 base at V and 4 bases at J, with 4 bases between the two ends. The CDR3 sequence is CASSQGITGELFF. CDR3 nucleotide sequence: TGCGCCAGCAGCCAAGGAATCACCGGGGAGCTGTTTTTT.

V usage is TRBV7-9 and J usage is TRBJ2-7, with TRBD2 identical over 13 bases. Trimming cost V 1 base and J 9 bases; bases outside gene matches: 9. Per the germline V gene, CDR1 is SEHNR and CDR2 is FQNEAQ (reference sequence). This CDR3 has 16 residues. CDR3 amino acids: CASSLVGLAGAGGQYF. As DNA, the CDR3 is TGTGCCAGCAGCTTAGTTGGACTAGCGGGGGCCGGAGGGCAGTACTTC.

In DNA form, the CDR3 reads TGCGCCAGCAGCCCTAGGGGGGGGACCCAGTACTTC. Its translation: CASSPRGGTQYF. The gene calls are TRBV4-1 and TRBJ2-5, with a possible D match to TRBD2 (7 bases). There are 12 residues in the CDR3. Germline CDR1 is MGHRA and CDR2 is YSYEKL. Trimming shortened V by 4 bases and J by 7 bases, and 10 bases separated the two germline ends.

This clone occurred once. The V gene is TRBV11-3, the J gene TRBJ1-1; no reliable D call. Germline CDR1 is SGHNT and CDR2 is YENEEA. V was trimmed by 4 bases and J by 1 base, leaving 7 bases between them. The CDR3 is made up of 13 amino acids. The CDR3 region is CASSSTGNTEAFF. CDR3 bases: TGTGCCAGCAGCTCAACGGGGAACACTGAAGCTTTCTTT. Together with reference TRBV11-3 and TRBJ1-1, the CDR3 gives the full variable domain: EAGVVQSPRYKIIEKKQPVAFWCNPISGHNTLYWYLQNLGQGPELLIRYENEEAVDDSQLPKDRFSAERLKGVDSTLKIQPAELGDSAVYLCASSSTGNTEAFFGQGTRLTVV.

This clone was detected only once. The CDR3 protein is CASSDGRPGANVLTF. For the CDR3, the DNA is TGTGCCAGCAGTGATGGTAGGCCGGGGGCCAACGTCCTGACTTTC. V usage is TRBV6-1 and J usage is TRBJ2-6, with unresolved D. Between the trimmed V and J ends, which lost 3 bases and 4 bases, there was a span of 10 bases. Germline V gene sequence: CDR1 MNHNS, CDR2 SASEGT. CDR3 size: 15 residues.

This chain connects TRBV15 to TRBJ2-5; D perhaps matches TRBD1 (6 bases). This CDR3 is 15 amino acids long. Looked up from germline, CDR1 is LNHNV and CDR2 is YYDKDF (reference sequence). Trimming shortened V by 1 base and J by 1 base, and 10 bases separated the two germline ends. The CDR3 is CATSRGGQPQETQYF. CDR3 coding DNA: TGTGCCACCAGCAGAGGTGGACAGCCCCAAGAGACCCAGTACTTC.

The chain uses TRBV18 and TRBJ2-3; D might be TRBD1 or TRBD2, each matching 5 bases. V was shortened by 6 bases and J by 0 bases, with 16 bases between the two germline ends. Germline V lookup: CDR1 KGHSH, CDR2 LQKENI. This CDR3 has 16 amino acids. The CDR3 loop is CASSPTGTTSTDTQYF. DNA of the CDR3: TGTGCCAGCTCCCCGACCGGGACGACCAGCACAGATACGCAGTATTTT.

The chain links TRBV5-1 to TRBJ2-1; possible D gene TRBD2, 5 bases. Germline lookup yields CDR1 SGHRS and CDR2 YFSETQ. Trimming removed 0 bases at V and 6 bases at J, with 10 bases between. This CDR3 comprises 14 residues. CDR3 nucleotides: TGCGCCAGCAGCTTGGTTCTAGCCAGCAATGAGCAGTTCTTC. Residues: CASSLVLASNEQFF.

V usage is TRBV5-7 and J usage is TRBJ2-3; D is possibly TRBD1 (5 bases). TRBV5-7 is flagged as an ORF with uncertain function. This CDR3 contains 13 residues. Trimming pared 1 base from V and 4 bases from J, leaving 7 bases between. The chain's CDR3 is CASSLTGADTQYF. Written as DNA, the CDR3 is TGTGCCAGCAGCTTGACAGGCGCAGATACGCAGTATTTT.

The chain carries TRBV7-6 and TRBJ1-4; D unresolved. The CDR3 runs to 11 residues. CDR1 is SGHVS, CDR2 FNYEAQ, per germline. V lost 4 bases and J lost 8, with 5 bases in between. Written as DNA, the CDR3 is TGTGCCAGCAGCTCCGCGGAAAAACTGTTTTTT. Its protein product is CASSSAEKLFF. The entire variable domain, with the rest obtained from reference TRBV7-6 and TRBJ1-4, is as follows: GAGVSQSPRYKVTKRGQDVALRCDPISGHVSLYWYRQALGQGPEFLTYFNYEAQQDKSGLPNDRFSAERPEGSISTLTIQRTEQRDSAMYRCASSSAEKLFFGSGTQLSVL.

The chain combines TRBV7-9 with TRBJ2-3; 11 nucleotides line up with TRBD1. Trimming removed 2 bases from V and 7 bases from J; junction bases left unmatched: 14. The CDR3 is made up of 18 amino acids. Germline assignment: CDR1 SEHNR and CDR2 FQNEAQ (reference sequence). The DNA of the CDR3 is TGTGCCAGCAGCTTATATTCGGGATTGGGACAGGGGGTTCATACGCAGTATTTT. Protein sequence: CASSLYSGLGQGVHTQYF.

The V call is TRBV18, the J call TRBJ2-5; TRBD2 aligns across 10 bases. The J segment lost 2 bases and the V segment lost 4 bases, leaving 1 base of the junction unmatched. Per germline, CDR1 KGHSH and CDR2 LQKENI. The CDR3 has 14 residues. As DNA, the CDR3 is TGTGCCAGCTCACTAGCGGGGGGACAAGAGACCCAGTACTTC. Translation: CASSLAGGQETQYF.

The chain uses TRBV9 and TRBJ1-4; no reliable D call. The CDR3 sequence is 15 residues long. Per the germline V gene, CDR1 is SGDLS and CDR2 is YYNGEE. The V and J ends lost 0 bases and 8 bases respectively, with 14 bases between them. CDR3 nucleotide sequence: TGTGCCAGCAGCGTAGTAGCGGGGAGCAAGGAAAAACTGTTTTTT. The encoded protein is CASSVVAGSKEKLFF.

The chain carries TRBV6-5 and TRBJ1-1; no firm D call. CDR1 is MNHEY, CDR2 SVGAGI, per germline. CDR3 length equals 14 residues. Trimming stripped 0 bases from V and 0 bases from J, with 5 bases between. The CDR3 is CASSYSGVNTEAFF. The DNA for the CDR3 is TGTGCCAGCAGTTACTCGGGAGTGAACACTGAAGCTTTCTTT.

This chain uses TRBV23-1 with TRBJ1-6; maybe TRBD1 (5 bases). TRBV23-1 is an open reading frame whose function is uncertain. The CDR3 contains 13 residues. Trimming pared 8 bases from V and 10 bases from J, leaving 15 bases between. CDR3 nucleotides: TGCGCCAGCGCCTCACGGGGGGGATCACCCCTCCACTTT. Translating it yields CASASRGGSPLHF.

The gene calls are TRBV5-1 and TRBJ1-1, with D uncertain. Germline CDR1 reads SGHRS; CDR2 reads YFSETQ. CDR3 length: 12 amino acids. The V gene lost 3 bases and the J gene lost 6 bases, with 9 bases spanning the gap. CDR3 sequence reads: CASSSNRAEAFF. The CDR3 DNA reads as TGCGCCAGCAGCTCCAATCGAGCTGAAGCTTTCTTT.

The gene calls are TRBV9 and TRBJ1-1; tentatively, D is TRBD1 (6 bases). CDR1 is SGDLS and CDR2 is YYNGEE in the germline V gene. The CDR3 sequence is 15 residues long. Trimming removed 3 bases at V and 2 bases at J, with 14 bases between. CDR3 nucleotide sequence: TGTGCCAGCAGCGCCTTACAGGGATTAAACACTGAAGCTTTCTTT. Its translation: CASSALQGLNTEAFF. Variable domain in full (rest from reference TRBV9 and TRBJ1-1): DSGVTQTPKHLITATGQRVTLRCSPRSGDLSVYWYQQSLDQGLQFLIQYYNGEERAKGNILERFSAQQFPDLHSELNLSSLELGDSALYFCASSALQGLNTEAFFGQGTRLTVV.